This T cell receptor (beta chain) was captured by sequencing in a study of T-cell reconstitution after alpha-beta-depleted transplantation in children. Points from the study as a whole: Several hundred rapidly expanded clones from non-depleted graft cells reportedly supplied alpha-beta T cells about two months post-transplant. The authors attributed T-cell counts and diversity one year after transplant mostly to newly produced T cells.

Unique molecular identifiers were used in preparing the TCRbeta library. TCRdb reprocessed the PCR reads via MiXCR and lists one record per CDR3 protein. Of 85,000 to 120,000 distinct CDR3 sequences in the sample, 4.5% to 7.5% were seen once. The sample holds many counts of this clonotype. Its specificity is not known. This sequence originates from a female patient under 10 years old who had a stem cell transplant for Fanconi anemia, so the T cells may come from the graft donor. Sequences were derived from PBMCs, mostly from graft donor cells, sampled 60 days after TCRalphabeta/CD19-depleted stem cell transplant.

The CDR3 DNA follows: TGTGCCAGCAGCTTAGACAGCTCCTACGAGCAGTACTTC. Translation gives CASSLDSSYEQYF. The V and J genes are TRBV7-9 and TRBJ2-7; D call uncertain. The V end lost 1 base, the J end lost 0 bases, and 4 bases lay between the germline ends. Germline CDR1 SEHNR, CDR2 FQNEAQ (reference sequence). The CDR3 runs to 13 residues.